This T cell receptor (beta chain) was sequenced during a study of technical replicates of blood from several donors. Trimming took off 5 bases at V and 4 bases at J, with 17 bases between the two ends. The CDR3 spans 15 residues. Per germline, CDR1 MNHEY and CDR2 SVGAGI. The repertoire was sequenced with immunoSEQ multiplex PCR; TCRdb's copy has only in-frame clones and lacks some. The table records about 70,000 clones, just under 97% of them present only once. This chain uses TRBV6-5 with TRBJ1-1; D is possibly TRBD1 (6 bases). Sequencing was carried out using T cells isolated from PBMCs. The sequence was obtained from a human donor in good health. The CDR3 DNA is TGTGCCAGCAGTGCGAACAGGGATTTGAGCACTGAAGCTTTCTTT. Amino acid sequence: CASSANRDLSTEAFF.